This TCR beta chain was captured in a study of blood T cell repertoires in COVID-19. Seattle patients were enrolled during active infection and followed longitudinally. Trimming left V 3 bases short and J 8 bases short, with 5 bases between. The germline gives CDR1 SGHNT, CDR2 YENEEA. The CDR3 runs 11 residues. How the authors handled the data: Scientists estimated how many nucleated cells there were by amplifying reference gene primers. Some clones are missing from TCRdb's copy, which holds only in-frame ones; the method was immunoSEQ multiplex PCR. Clone size and V and J calls were adopted from that table, with D and trimming inferred from the DNA. The table has about 60,000 clones, about two thirds seen once.

The sequencing sample was made of peripheral blood. This chain uses TRBV11-3 with TRBJ2-1; D is uncertain. The receptor was isolated from a woman aged 70 to 79 with COVID-19, enrolled during active disease. This chain's CDR3 is CASSLRDEQFF. The CDR3 DNA sequence: TGTGCCAGCAGCTTGCGCGATGAGCAGTTCTTC.